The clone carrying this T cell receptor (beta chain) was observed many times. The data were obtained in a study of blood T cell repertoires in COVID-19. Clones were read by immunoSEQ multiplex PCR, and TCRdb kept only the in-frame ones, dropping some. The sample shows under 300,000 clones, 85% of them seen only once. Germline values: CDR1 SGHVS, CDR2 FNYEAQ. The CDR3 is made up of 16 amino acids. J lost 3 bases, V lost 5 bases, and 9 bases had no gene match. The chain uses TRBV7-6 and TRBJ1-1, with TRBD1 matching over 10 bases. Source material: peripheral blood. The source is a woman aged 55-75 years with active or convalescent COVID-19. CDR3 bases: TGTGCCAGCAGCCTTTGGGACAGGGGTTCGGACACTGAAGCTTTCTTT. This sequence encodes CASSLWDRGSDTEAFF. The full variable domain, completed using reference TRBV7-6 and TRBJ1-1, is GAGVSQSPRYKVTKRGQDVALRCDPISGHVSLYWYRQALGQGPEFLTYFNYEAQQDKSGLPNDRFSAERPEGSISTLTIQRTEQRDSAMYRCASSLWDRGSDTEAFFGQGTRLTVV.